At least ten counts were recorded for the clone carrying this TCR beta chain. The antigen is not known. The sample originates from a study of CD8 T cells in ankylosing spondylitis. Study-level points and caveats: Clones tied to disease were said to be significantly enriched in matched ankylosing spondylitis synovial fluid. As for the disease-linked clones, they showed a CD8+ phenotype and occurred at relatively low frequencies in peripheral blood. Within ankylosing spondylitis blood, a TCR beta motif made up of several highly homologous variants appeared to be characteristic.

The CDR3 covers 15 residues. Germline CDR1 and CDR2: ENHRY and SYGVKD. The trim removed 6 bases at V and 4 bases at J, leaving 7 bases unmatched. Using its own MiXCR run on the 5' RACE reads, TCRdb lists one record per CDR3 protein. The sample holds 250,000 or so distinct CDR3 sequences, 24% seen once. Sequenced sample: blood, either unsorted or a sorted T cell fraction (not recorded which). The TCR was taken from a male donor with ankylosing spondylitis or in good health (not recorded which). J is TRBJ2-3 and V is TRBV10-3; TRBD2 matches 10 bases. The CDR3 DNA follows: TGTGCCATCAGCGATAGCGGGGGGTACGCAGATACGCAGTATTTT. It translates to CAISDSGGYADTQYF.